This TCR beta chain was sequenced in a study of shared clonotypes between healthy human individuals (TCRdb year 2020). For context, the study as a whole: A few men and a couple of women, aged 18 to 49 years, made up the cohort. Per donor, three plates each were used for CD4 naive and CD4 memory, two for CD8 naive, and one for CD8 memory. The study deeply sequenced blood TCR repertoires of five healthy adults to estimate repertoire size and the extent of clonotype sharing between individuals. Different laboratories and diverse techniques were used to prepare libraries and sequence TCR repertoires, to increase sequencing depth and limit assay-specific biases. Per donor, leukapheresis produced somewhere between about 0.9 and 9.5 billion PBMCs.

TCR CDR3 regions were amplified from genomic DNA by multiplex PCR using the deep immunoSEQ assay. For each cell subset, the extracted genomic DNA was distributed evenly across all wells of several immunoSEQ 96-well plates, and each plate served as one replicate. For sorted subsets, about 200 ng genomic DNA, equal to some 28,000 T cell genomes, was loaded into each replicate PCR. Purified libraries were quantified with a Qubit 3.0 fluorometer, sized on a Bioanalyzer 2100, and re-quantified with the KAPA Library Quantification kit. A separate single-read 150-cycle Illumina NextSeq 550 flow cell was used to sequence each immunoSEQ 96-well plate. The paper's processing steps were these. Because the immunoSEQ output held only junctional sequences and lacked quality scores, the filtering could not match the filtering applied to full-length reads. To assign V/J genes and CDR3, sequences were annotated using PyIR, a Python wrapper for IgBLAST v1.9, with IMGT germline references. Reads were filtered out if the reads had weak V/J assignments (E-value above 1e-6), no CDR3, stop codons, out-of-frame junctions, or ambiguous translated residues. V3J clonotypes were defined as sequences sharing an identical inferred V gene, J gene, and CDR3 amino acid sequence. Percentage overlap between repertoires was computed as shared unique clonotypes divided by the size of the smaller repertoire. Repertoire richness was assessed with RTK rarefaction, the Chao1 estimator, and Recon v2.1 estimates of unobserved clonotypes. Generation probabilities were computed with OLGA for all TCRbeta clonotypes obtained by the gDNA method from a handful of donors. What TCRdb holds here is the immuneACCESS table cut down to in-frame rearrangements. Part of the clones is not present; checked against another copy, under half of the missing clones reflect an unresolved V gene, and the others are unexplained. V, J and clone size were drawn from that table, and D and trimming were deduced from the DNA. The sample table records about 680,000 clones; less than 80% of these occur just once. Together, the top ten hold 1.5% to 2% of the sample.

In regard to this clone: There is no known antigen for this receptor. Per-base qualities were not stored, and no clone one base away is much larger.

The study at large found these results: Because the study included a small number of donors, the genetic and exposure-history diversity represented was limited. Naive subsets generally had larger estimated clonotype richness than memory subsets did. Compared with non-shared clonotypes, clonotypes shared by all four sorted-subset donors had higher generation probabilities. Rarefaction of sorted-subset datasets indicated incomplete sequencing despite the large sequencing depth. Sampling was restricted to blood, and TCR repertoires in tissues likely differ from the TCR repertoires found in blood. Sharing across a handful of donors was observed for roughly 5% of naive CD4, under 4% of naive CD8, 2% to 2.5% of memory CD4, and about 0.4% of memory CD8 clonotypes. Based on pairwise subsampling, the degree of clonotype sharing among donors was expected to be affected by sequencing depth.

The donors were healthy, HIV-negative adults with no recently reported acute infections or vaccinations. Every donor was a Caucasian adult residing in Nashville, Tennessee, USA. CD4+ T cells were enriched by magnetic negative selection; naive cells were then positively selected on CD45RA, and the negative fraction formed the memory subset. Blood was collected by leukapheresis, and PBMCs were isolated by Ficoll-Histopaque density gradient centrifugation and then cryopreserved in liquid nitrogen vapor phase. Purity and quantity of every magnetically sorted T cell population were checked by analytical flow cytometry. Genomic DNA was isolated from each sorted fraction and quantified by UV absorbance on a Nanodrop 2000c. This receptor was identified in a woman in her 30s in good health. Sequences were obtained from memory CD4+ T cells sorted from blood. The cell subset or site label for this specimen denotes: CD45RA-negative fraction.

In nucleotide form, the sequence is TGTGCCAGCAGCTTAGATCGGGCAAACGAGCAGTACTTC. Translated, it gives CASSLDRANEQYF. The chain uses TRBV5-8 and TRBJ2-7; no D gene call is confident. CDR1 and CDR2, looked up from the germline V gene, are SGHTS and YDEGEE. Between the V and J ends, shortened by 2 bases and 5 bases respectively, the junction contains 11 bases. The CDR3 goes from the cysteine to the phenylalanine over 13 residues. This entry keeps only the CDR3 DNA: 39 bases, framed from base 1.